This TCR beta chain was recovered during a study of T cell repertoires in cytomegalovirus infection. The table lists this clonotype with many counts. TCRdb ran MiXCR on the reads and lists one entry per CDR3 protein. Of around 270,000 distinct CDR3 sequences listed, approximately 9.1% are singletons. This CDR3 region has 15 residues. V lost 5 bases and J lost 0; bases outside the gene matches: 7. The germline V gene encodes CDR1 MNHNS and CDR2 SASEGT. Sequencing used PBMCs. The chain combines TRBV6-1 with TRBJ2-7; 7 bases are shared with TRBD1. The receptor was isolated from a human donor in good health (CMV status not recorded). Some clones in this sample may be carry-over from other donors' samples. The CDR3 reads CASSFSDRSSYEQYF. The CDR3, as DNA: TGTGCCAGCAGTTTCTCGGACAGGAGCTCCTACGAGCAGTACTTC.